The 2 T cell receptor beta chains below come from one sample, sequenced in a study of Ad26.COV2.S vaccination and SARS-CoV-2 variants. The assay was immunoSEQ multiplex PCR, and TCRdb's table has in-frame clones only and misses some. The repertoire consists of some 240,000 clones, with 70% to 90% occurring once and the leading ten covering approximately 3%. Indicated treatment: roughly 19 received Ad26.COV2.S at low or high dose, single or two shots; five or six received placebo; per-sample allocation not given. Samples came from day 63 after the first vaccine or placebo injection. The sequencing used peripheral blood, collected in a trial of Ad26.COV2.S vaccine versus placebo. The receptor source for this set is a person between 18 and 65 years old who received the Ad26.COV2.S COVID-19 vaccine or a placebo.

V and J are TRBV4-1 and TRBJ1-6, with 7 bases identical to TRBD1. The V segment lost 0 bases and the J segment 6 bases; nucleotides outside the gene matches: 5. The CDR3 covers 16 residues. The germline gives CDR1 MGHRA, CDR2 YSYEKL. CDR3 DNA: TGCGCCAGCAGCCAAGAGACAGGGTCTGCTAATTCACCCCTCCACTTT. Amino acid sequence: CASSQETGSANSPLHF.

This clone is a singleton in its sample. This CDR3 is also generated by other DNA sequences in the sample. The chain links TRBV7-2 to TRBJ1-1; no clear D. V was cut by 1 base and J by 1 base, with 4 bases left in between. This CDR3 spans 13 amino acids. Germline V gene sequence: CDR1 SGHTA, CDR2 FQGNSA. CDR3 sequence reads: CASSLDRNTEAFF. CDR3 DNA: TGTGCCAGCAGCTTAGATAGGAACACTGAAGCTTTCTTT. Full variable domain (rest looked up from reference TRBV7-2 and TRBJ1-1): GAGVSQSPSNKVTEKGKDVELRCDPISGHTALYWYRQSLGQGLEFLIYFQGNSAPDKSGLPSDRFSAERTGGSVSTLTIQRTQQEDSAVYLCASSLDRNTEAFFGQGTRLTVV.